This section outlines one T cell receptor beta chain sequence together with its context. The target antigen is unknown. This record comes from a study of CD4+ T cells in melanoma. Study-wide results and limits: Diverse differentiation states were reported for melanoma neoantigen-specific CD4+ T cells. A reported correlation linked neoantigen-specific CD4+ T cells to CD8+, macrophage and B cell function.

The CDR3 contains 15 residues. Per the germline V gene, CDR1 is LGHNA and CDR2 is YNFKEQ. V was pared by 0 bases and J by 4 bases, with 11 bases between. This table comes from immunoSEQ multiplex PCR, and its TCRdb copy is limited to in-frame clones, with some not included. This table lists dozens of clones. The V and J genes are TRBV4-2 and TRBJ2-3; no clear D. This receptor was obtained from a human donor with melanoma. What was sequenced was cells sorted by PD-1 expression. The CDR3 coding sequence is TGTGCCAGCAGCCAAGAATTCCGGGCCGCAGATACGCAGTATTTT. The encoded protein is CASSQEFRAADTQYF.